Listed here are 28 T cell receptor beta chains from one sample, sequenced in a study of T cell repertoires in cytomegalovirus infection (dated by TCRdb to between 2017 and 2020). The intended sense of this specimen's treatment or condition label: in vitro stimulation with specific CMV peptide epitopes to enrich CMV-specific T cells. The run used an Illumina HiSeq 1500. Using fastp trimming at Q25 and MiXCR clonotype assembly, TCRdb reanalyzed the public sequencing data and kept in-frame beta chains. Each entry merges the rows of one CDR3 protein and shows their most common DNA and genes. The sample table holds some 800,000 distinct CDR3 sequences, of which less than 35% were seen once. The biggest ten clones account for around 12% of the sample. Antigens for these TCRs are unknown. The sample was cultured CD8+ T cells from PBMCs, taken from culture after CMV antigen stimulation. The receptors here all came from a human donor in good health (CMV status not recorded). Some clones in this sample may be carry-over from other donors' samples.

The rearrangement joins TRBV20-1 to TRBJ2-3; D is unclear. The CDR3 consists of 13 residues. The germline gives CDR1 DFQATT, CDR2 SNEGSKA (reference sequence). Trimming cost V 1 base and J 1 base, with 6 bases left between them. CDR3 sequence (DNA): TGCAGTGCTAGAGGGCAGGGCACAGATACGCAGTATTTT. This codes for CSARGQGTDTQYF.

The chain recombines TRBV7-4 with TRBJ2-1; D unclear. This CDR3 has 13 residues. Germline lookup yields CDR1 SGHVT and CDR2 SQSDAQ. V lost 6 bases and J 4 bases, leaving 10 bases between the germline ends. The CDR3: CASRCTDYNEQFF. For the CDR3, the DNA is TGTGCCAGCAGATGTACAGATTACAATGAGCAGTTCTTC.

This chain links TRBV20-1 with TRBJ2-7; 10 bases match TRBD2. Unmatched junction bases numbered 8, after V lost 5 bases and J lost 4 bases. The V gene's germline CDR1 is DFQATT and CDR2 SNEGSKA (reference sequence). The length of the CDR3 is 14 residues. The CDR3 sequence is CSARSSGGGYEQYF. The CDR3 nucleotides are TGCAGTGCTCGATCTAGCGGGGGAGGTTACGAGCAGTACTTC.

This clonotype has ten or more counts. The rearrangement links TRBV7-2 to TRBJ2-2; TRBD2 aligns across 9 bases. This CDR3 spans 15 amino acids. The V gene end was trimmed by 1 base and the J gene end by 7 bases; junction bases not matched to a gene: 4. Germline V gives CDR1 SGHTA, CDR2 FQGNSA. CDR3 bases: TGTGCCAGCAGCTTAGACAGCGGGGGGATCGGGGAGCTGTTTTTT. Translated: CASSLDSGGIGELFF.

This chain's CDR3 is CASSQAGADNEQFF. For the CDR3, the DNA is TGTGCCAGCAGTCAGGCGGGGGCGGATAATGAGCAGTTCTTC. The rearrangement links TRBV5-4 to TRBJ2-1; tentatively, D is TRBD2 (7 bases). The germline V gene has CDR1 SGHNT and CDR2 YYREEE (reference sequence). This CDR3 is 14 amino acids long. Trimming took off 5 bases at V and 7 bases at J, with 16 bases between the two ends.

This clonotype showed up just a few times. This chain joins TRBV15 and TRBJ2-7; perhaps TRBD1 as D (5 bases). The V end was cut by 1 base, the J end by 0 bases, with 7 bases between. The CDR3 sequence is 14 residues long. Germline loops: CDR1 LNHNV, CDR2 YYDKDF (reference sequence). CDR3 residues: CATSRGRGSYEQYV. DNA for the CDR3: TGTGCCACCAGCAGAGGAAGGGGCTCCTACGAGCAGTACGTC.

A few counts support this clonotype. Written as DNA, the CDR3 is TGTGCCAGTAGTATCGGCGGGGGGACCTCCTACGAGCAGTACTTC. Encoded protein: CASSIGGGTSYEQYF. V gene TRBV19 combines with J gene TRBJ2-7, with 8 bases aligning to TRBD2. The germline V gene encodes CDR1 LNHDA and CDR2 SQIVND (reference sequence). The CDR3 loop spans 15 amino acids. V lost 3 bases to trimming and J lost 0 bases; unmatched junction nucleotides: 4.

This clonotype was counted between two and nine times. The V call is TRBV7-3, the J call TRBJ1-1, with a possible D match to TRBD1 (5 bases). V was pared by 5 bases and J by 5 bases, with 21 bases between. The CDR3 length is 16 residues. The germline V gene has CDR1 SGHTA and CDR2 FQGTGA. The CDR3 DNA reads as TGTGCCAGCAGCCCCGGTGGGGGTTTTTTATTGACTGAAGCTTTCTTT. This codes for CASSPGGGFLLTEAFF.

The chain employs TRBV10-2 and TRBJ2-1; TRBD1 might be the D (6 bases). In germline, CDR1 is WSHSY, CDR2 SAAADI. The CDR3 is 14 residues long. V dropped 2 bases and J dropped 4 bases, with 9 bases sitting between them. CDR3 sequence: CASSEGQLYNEQFF. CDR3 bases: TGCGCCAGCAGTGAGGGACAGCTTTACAATGAGCAGTTCTTC.

This clonotype was observed a few times. A much bigger clone sits one base away, suggesting this may be a read error. The chain employs TRBV7-6 and TRBJ2-1; D possibly uses TRBD1 or TRBD2 (5 bases each). The CDR3 has 12 amino acids. Trimming took 4 bases from V and 9 from J, leaving 10 bases between them. Germline CDR1 and CDR2: SGHVS and FNYEAQ. CDR3: CASSSSGREQFF. The CDR3 DNA follows: TGTGCCAGCAGCTCGTCGGGACGTGAGCAGTTCTTC.

The gene calls are TRBV29-1 and TRBJ1-2; no reliable D call. V lost 0 bases and J 3 bases, leaving 14 bases between the germline ends. The CDR3 extends over 15 amino acids. Germline assignment: CDR1 SQVTM and CDR2 ANQGSEA. CDR3: CSVEDPTSTHYGYTF. The CDR3 DNA sequence: TGCAGCGTTGAAGACCCTACCAGCACCCACTATGGCTACACCTTC.

Only a few counts were recorded for this clonotype. The genes are TRBV11-1 and TRBJ1-4, with D possibly TRBD1 on 6 matching bases. Germline V CDR1 and CDR2: SGHAT, FQDESV (reference sequence). The V end was cut by 2 bases, the J end by 8 bases, with 18 bases between. CDR3 size: 16 residues. The CDR3 DNA is TGTGCCAGCAGCTTACACGGACAGTCGGGGAACGAAAAACTGTTTTTT. This gives the protein CASSLHGQSGNEKLFF.

The V call is TRBV7-2, the J call TRBJ1-1; D perhaps matches TRBD1 (6 bases). The CDR3 is 11 residues long. Trimming pared 5 bases from V and 10 bases from J, leaving 11 bases between. From germline, CDR1 is SGHTA and CDR2 FQGNSA. DNA for the CDR3: TGTGCCAGCAGCCTTAGGACAGTAGCTTTCTTT. This codes for CASSLRTVAFF.

V is TRBV12-3 or TRBV12-4 and J is TRBJ2-1; 10 positions match TRBD1. The CDR3 is 15 amino acids. The ends lost 8 bases at V and 5 bases at J; junction bases unmatched: 9. CDR3 sequence reads: CASLDRQGANNEQFF. In DNA form, the CDR3 reads TGTGCCAGCCTGGACCGACAGGGGGCTAACAATGAGCAGTTCTTC.

The rearrangement links TRBV7-6 to TRBJ1-1; no definite D call. The CDR3 loop spans 14 amino acids. The germline V gene encodes CDR1 SGHVS and CDR2 FNYEAQ. V was pared by 6 bases and J by 2 bases, with 13 bases between. The CDR3 sequence: CASSSPLGNTEAFF. The CDR3 DNA reads as TGTGCCAGCAGTTCCCCGTTGGGTAACACTGAAGCTTTCTTT.

The J gene is TRBJ1-5, the V gene TRBV9, with D possibly TRBD1 on 5 matching bases. V lost 0 bases to trimming and J lost 2 bases, with 9 bases between them. The CDR3 is made up of 15 amino acids. Germline V gene sequence: CDR1 SGDLS, CDR2 YYNGEE. The CDR3 DNA is TGTGCCAGCAGCGTAGGGGGGGATGGCAATCAGCCCCAGCATTTT. It yields the protein CASSVGGDGNQPQHF.

The chain is built from TRBV13 and TRBJ1-5, with 7 bases fitting TRBD1. J gave up 5 bases and V 0 bases, and 4 bases lay outside the gene matches. The CDR3 has 15 residues. Per germline, CDR1 PRHDT and CDR2 FYEKMQ (reference sequence). As DNA, the CDR3 is TGTGCCAGCAGCTTAGGGACAGGGCCCGATCAGCCCCAGCATTTT. This codes for CASSLGTGPDQPQHF.

This sequence joins TRBV15 and TRBJ2-3; TRBD2 matches 16 bases. V trimming: 3 bases; J trimming: 4 bases; junction bases outside the gene matches: 13. CDR1 and CDR2 (germline): LNHNV, YYDKDF (reference sequence). This CDR3 contains 20 residues. CDR3 DNA sequence: TGTGCCACCAGCAGTTCGGGACTAGCGGGGGGGCCTATCACTTCAGATACGCAGTATTTT. It yields the protein CATSSSGLAGGPITSDTQYF.

This clonotype has at least ten counts. The V call is TRBV12-3 or TRBV12-4, the J call TRBJ1-3; a possible D gene is TRBD1 (5 bases). Between the trimmed V and J ends, which lost 4 bases and 5 bases, there was a span of 12 bases. The CDR3 loop spans 14 amino acids. CDR3 loop: CASSSGGMRNTIYF. In nucleotides, the CDR3 is TGTGCCAGCAGTTCCGGGGGGATGAGAAACACCATATATTTT.

The chain is built from TRBV28 and TRBJ2-7; D unclear. CDR1 and CDR2 (germline): MDHEN, SYDVKM. This CDR3 region has 18 residues. Trimming pared 2 bases from V and 0 bases from J, leaving 20 bases between. The CDR3: CASSLGLEGQKISYEQYV. The CDR3 DNA follows: TGTGCCAGCAGTTTAGGCCTAGAAGGCCAGAAAATCTCCTACGAGCAGTACGTC.

This clonotype has just a few counts. The rearrangement links TRBV27 to TRBJ2-7, with TRBD2 identical over 8 bases. The V gene end was trimmed by 6 bases and the J gene end by 7 bases; junction bases not matched to a gene: 14. The CDR3 length is 15 residues. Germline loops: CDR1 MNHEY, CDR2 SMNVEV (reference sequence). The CDR3, as DNA: TGTGCCAGCAGAAGACCCCCGGGGGGGGGCGGGGAGCAGTACTTC. As protein: CASRRPPGGGGEQYF.

The rearrangement uses TRBV15 and TRBJ1-5, with D possibly TRBD1 on 5 matching bases. Germline V lookup: CDR1 LNHNV, CDR2 YYDKDF (reference sequence). The CDR3 covers 15 residues. Trimming removed 2 bases at V and 4 bases at J, with 12 bases between. The CDR3 here is CATSRTRQSNQPQHF. In DNA form, the CDR3 reads TGTGCCACCAGCAGAACTCGACAGAGTAATCAGCCCCAGCATTTT.

The V gene is TRBV27, the J gene TRBJ2-1, with D maybe TRBD2 (7 bases). CDR1 is MNHEY and CDR2 is SMNVEV in the germline V gene (reference sequence). The germline V and J ends were trimmed by 0 bases and 6 bases, with 9 bases remaining between them. This CDR3 region has 14 residues. The CDR3 spells CASSLSRGGNEQFF. CDR3 coding DNA: TGTGCCAGCAGTTTATCGAGGGGGGGCAATGAGCAGTTCTTC.

This clonotype was counted between two and nine times. The gene calls are TRBV3-1 and TRBJ1-2; D remains ambiguous. Trimming left V 0 bases short and J 3 bases short, with 11 bases between. This CDR3 has 15 residues. Germline V CDR1 and CDR2: LGHDT, YNNKEL (reference sequence). The CDR3 region is CASSQDRDRYYGYTF. DNA for the CDR3: TGTGCCAGCAGCCAAGATAGGGATAGATACTATGGCTACACCTTC.

This clonotype appeared a few times. The V and J genes are TRBV20-1 and TRBJ2-3, with D possibly being TRBD2 (5 bases). CDR3 size: 17 residues. Trimming pared 0 bases from V and 2 bases from J, leaving 18 bases between. Germline CDR1 is DFQATT and CDR2 is SNEGSKA (reference sequence). The CDR3 here is CSARDYNPSGYTDTQYF. CDR3 coding DNA: TGCAGTGCTAGAGATTACAACCCAAGCGGCTACACAGATACGCAGTATTTT.

This clonotype was counted ten times or more. This chain links TRBV6-1 with TRBJ1-1, with D possibly TRBD1 on 5 matching bases. Per the germline V gene, CDR1 is MNHNS and CDR2 is SASEGT. Trimming took off 5 bases at V and 0 bases at J, with 13 bases between the two ends. The CDR3 is 15 residues long. CDR3 protein: CASSILGQMNTEAFF. The DNA of the CDR3 is TGTGCCAGCAGTATCCTGGGGCAGATGAACACTGAAGCTTTCTTT.

This clonotype has more than one count but fewer than ten. The genes are TRBV6-2 or TRBV6-3 and TRBJ2-1; D assignment may be TRBD1 or TRBD2 (6 bases each). The ends were cut back, 3 bases at V and 9 bases at J, with 36 bases in the middle. The germline V gene encodes CDR1 MNHEY and CDR2 SVGEGT. The CDR3 length is 21 residues. The CDR3 nucleotides are TGTGCCAGCAGTTATGATGCACCATTTACGGAGCCGGGGGCGCCGCGTTTTGAGCAGTTCTTC. Protein sequence: CASSYDAPFTEPGAPRFEQFF.

This clonotype occurred a few times. The rearrangement uses TRBV24-1 and TRBJ2-5, with D perhaps TRBD2 (6 bases). The germline V and J ends were trimmed by 5 bases and 2 bases, with 11 bases remaining between them. This CDR3 region has 14 residues. Germline lookup yields CDR1 KGHDR and CDR2 SFDVKD. The CDR3 reads CATSASDYQETQYF. The DNA for the CDR3 is TGTGCCACCAGTGCCTCGGACTATCAAGAGACCCAGTACTTC.